This TCR beta chain originates from a study of OX40 agonist ivuxolimab in advanced cancers. A remark on this clone: Its antigen is unknown.

Whole-study findings and limits: Nonresponders, in some cases, also had low normalized T-cell clonal expansion.

Clones were sequenced by immunoSEQ multiplex PCR, and TCRdb holds only the in-frame ones, with some missing. The sample carries approximately 76,000 clones, roughly 90% recorded once. This clonotype originated in an adult with an advanced solid tumor such as melanoma, head and neck, liver or kidney cancer. Sequencing was performed on CD4+ or CD8+ T cells sorted from blood, taken in a trial of the OX40 agonist ivuxolimab.

The CDR3 nucleotides read TGTGCCAGCAGGACGATGACAGAAAACTACGAGCAGTACTTC. Protein: CASRTMTENYEQYF. The V call is TRBV2, the J call TRBJ2-7, with D possibly TRBD1 on 5 matching bases. V was cut by 6 bases and J by 3 bases, with 15 bases left in between. The germline V gene has CDR1 SNHLY and CDR2 FYNNEI. The length of the CDR3 is 14 residues.